Following are 19 T cell receptor beta chains from one sample sequenced in a study of T cells expressing NK-cell markers. TCRdb reprocessed the 5' RACE reads and stores each CDR3 protein as one record, lacking DNA. The listing records a few hundred thousand distinct CDR3 sequences. The specimen was blood T cells: a sorted CD56 or NKG2C T cell subset, CD4+ or CD8+ T cells, or bulk PBMC T cells (not recorded which). Source of these receptors: a man aged 18 to 30 in good health.

The CDR3 is CASRAALATNEKLFF. V usage is TRBV5-1 and J usage is TRBJ1-4. This CDR3 has 15 amino acids. CDR1 and CDR2 from the germline V gene are SGHRS and YFSETQ.

The CDR3 loop is CASSSGSVMTQYF. The rearrangement links TRBV6-5 to TRBJ2-3; no DNA is available, so the TRBD2 call from TCRdb remains unchecked. The CDR3 extends over 13 amino acids. The V gene's germline CDR1 is MNHEY and CDR2 SVGAGI.

The rearrangement joins TRBV4-2 to TRBJ2-5; TCRdb's D call of TRBD2 is untestable without DNA. CDR3 size: 16 residues. Germline-derived CDR1 and CDR2 are LGHNA and YNFKEQ. CDR3 sequence: CASSQEGREGRETQYF.

This chain uses TRBV12-3 or TRBV12-4 with TRBJ1-5; TCRdb picks TRBD1, but there is no DNA to check that call. The CDR3 spans 14 residues. The CDR3 sequence is CASSLTRGDQPQHF.

Here the CDR3 reads CASSLVSGVNQPQHF. The rearrangement links TRBV12-3 or TRBV12-4 to TRBJ1-5; TCRdb calls TRBD1, which cannot be checked without DNA. This CDR3 has 15 residues.

The chain has TRBV12-3 or TRBV12-4 and TRBJ2-1. The CDR3 sequence is 13 residues long. CDR3 in amino acids: CASSFPNGNEQFF.

The genes are TRBV12-3 or TRBV12-4 and TRBJ2-3. The CDR3 loop spans 12 amino acids. Here the CDR3 reads CASSLQPDTQYF.

The rearrangement joins TRBV18 to TRBJ2-5. From germline, CDR1 is KGHSH and CDR2 LQKENI. The CDR3 loop spans 16 amino acids. The CDR3 sequence is CASSPRVGSDQETQYF.

The rearrangement joins TRBV9 to TRBJ1-1; TCRdb's D gene call, TRBD1, goes unchecked for lack of DNA. There are 13 residues in the CDR3. Per the germline V gene, CDR1 is SGDLS and CDR2 is YYNGEE. The CDR3 loop is CASSVGVAGRAFF. The entire variable domain, with the rest obtained from reference TRBV9 and TRBJ1-1, is as follows: DSGVTQTPKHLITATGQRVTLRCSPRSGDLSVYWYQQSLDQGLQFLIQYYNGEERAKGNILERFSAQQFPDLHSELNLSSLELGDSALYFCASSVGVAGRAFFGQGTRLTVV.

The chain joins TRBV10-3 to TRBJ2-3; the TCRdb call, TRBD1, lacks DNA for checking. The germline V gene has CDR1 ENHRY and CDR2 SYGVKD. The CDR3 length is 16 residues. The CDR3 sequence: CAIRGSRERGTDTQYF.

The chain couples TRBV5-6 to TRBJ2-1. The CDR3 has 13 residues. Germline CDR1 SGHDT, CDR2 YYEEEE. The chain's CDR3 is CASSLLPTDEQFF.

The V and J genes are TRBV5-1 and TRBJ2-7; the D call from TCRdb, TRBD2, cannot be confirmed without DNA. This CDR3 comprises 14 residues. In germline, CDR1 is SGHRS, CDR2 YFSETQ. The CDR3: CASSRTSETYEQYF.

This chain's CDR3 is CASIRQGNQPQHF. The chain couples TRBV6-5 to TRBJ1-5; the D call of TRBD1 rests on TCRdb alone, since no DNA is present to check it. The CDR3 is 13 amino acids. Germline lookup yields CDR1 MNHEY and CDR2 SVGAGI.

The V and J genes are TRBV4-1 and TRBJ1-4; the D call from TCRdb, TRBD1, cannot be confirmed without DNA. Germline CDR1 MGHRA, CDR2 YSYEKL. CDR3 length: 14 amino acids. The CDR3 loop reads CASSQGQGSEKLFF.

This rearrangement joins TRBV6-2 or TRBV6-3 to TRBJ2-3; TCRdb selects TRBD2, and the lack of DNA leaves this call unchecked. Per germline, CDR1 MNHEY and CDR2 SVGEGT. The CDR3 is made up of 16 amino acids. Here the CDR3 reads CASNTLAGGFVVTQYF.

The chain couples TRBV6-1 to TRBJ1-3. The CDR3 runs 17 residues. CDR1 is MNHNS and CDR2 is SASEGT in the germline V gene. The CDR3 sequence is CASSGPRGGSFGNTTYF.

This chain connects TRBV7-3 to TRBJ1-1; TCRdb gives TRBD1 as the D gene, but with no DNA this cannot be confirmed. This CDR3 has 13 amino acids. Germline-derived CDR1 and CDR2 are SGHTA and FQGTGA. This chain's CDR3 is CASSARRGAEAFF.

J is TRBJ2-1 and V is TRBV24-1; TCRdb gives TRBD2 as the D gene, but with no DNA this cannot be confirmed. Germline CDR1 and CDR2: KGHDR and SFDVKD. This CDR3 spans 15 amino acids. CDR3 residues: CATGGLAGDPNEQFF.

The chain couples TRBV20-1 to TRBJ2-5; TCRdb's assignment of TRBD2 cannot be checked, as there is no DNA. This CDR3 contains 16 residues. CDR1 is DFQATT, CDR2 SNEGSKA, per germline (reference sequence). CDR3 sequence reads: CSARGEGAGGAGTQYF.